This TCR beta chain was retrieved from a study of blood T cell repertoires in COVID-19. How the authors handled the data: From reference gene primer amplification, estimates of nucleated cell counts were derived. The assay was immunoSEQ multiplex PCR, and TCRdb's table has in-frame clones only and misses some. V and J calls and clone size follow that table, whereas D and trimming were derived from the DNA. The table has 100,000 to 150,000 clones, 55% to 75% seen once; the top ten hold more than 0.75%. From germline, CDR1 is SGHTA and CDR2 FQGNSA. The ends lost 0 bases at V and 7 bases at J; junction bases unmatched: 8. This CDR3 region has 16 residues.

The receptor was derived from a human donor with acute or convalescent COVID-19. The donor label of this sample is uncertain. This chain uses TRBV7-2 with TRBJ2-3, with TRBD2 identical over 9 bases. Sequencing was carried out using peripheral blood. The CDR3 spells CASSLAVLRGGHTQYF. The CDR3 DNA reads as TGTGCCAGCAGCTTAGCCGTTCTGCGGGGGGGCCATACGCAGTATTTT.